One sample yielded the 16 T cell receptor beta chains listed below, sequenced in a study of T cell changes during pregnancy in multiple sclerosis. Assay used: immunoSEQ multiplex PCR; TCRdb lists only in-frame clones, some missing. This sample has about 92,000 clones, with approximately 92% found just once. The sample was peripheral blood, taken in the first trimester of pregnancy. The receptors shown here come from a female donor with multiple sclerosis, enrolled in a pregnancy study.

The table lists this clone with a count of one. J is TRBJ2-1 and V is TRBV4-1, with 7 bases aligning to TRBD2. The CDR3 runs 17 residues. The germline gives CDR1 MGHRA, CDR2 YSYEKL. J was trimmed by 7 bases and V by 1 base; bases with no gene match: 13. CDR3 coding DNA: TGCGCCAGCAGCCAAGTATCTAGCGGTTACCGAGGGAATGAGCAGTTCTTC. Translation: CASSQVSSGYRGNEQFF.

V is TRBV30 and J is TRBJ1-5; D gene uncertain. The CDR3 is made up of 14 amino acids. With 0 bases removed from V and 7 bases from J, the gap between germline ends came to 13 bases. Germline-derived CDR1 and CDR2 are GTSNPN and SVGIG (reference sequence). CDR3 in DNA: TGTGCCTGGAGTGTACTAGGGAGGGTCCAGCCCCAGCATTTT. This encodes CAWSVLGRVQPQHF.

The chain joins TRBV20-1 to TRBJ2-7; tentative D call: TRBD1 (5 bases). There are 11 residues in the CDR3. The V gene lost 6 bases and the J gene lost 3 bases, with 9 bases spanning the gap. CDR1 is DFQATT and CDR2 is SNEGSKA in the germline V gene (reference sequence). The CDR3 sequence is CSASDSYEQYF. The CDR3 coding sequence is TGCAGTGCGAGCGACAGCTACGAGCAGTACTTC.

V is TRBV9 and J is TRBJ2-2; D unclear. The CDR3 contains 15 residues. V was pared by 0 bases and J by 4 bases, with 10 bases between. Per germline, CDR1 SGDLS and CDR2 YYNGEE. CDR3 in amino acids: CASSVVTDGTGELFF. The CDR3 DNA follows: TGTGCCAGCAGCGTAGTAACAGATGGCACCGGGGAGCTGTTTTTT.

The CDR3 spells CASSQDRGNQPQHF. The CDR3 DNA sequence: TGTGCCAGCAGTCAGGACAGGGGGAATCAGCCCCAGCATTTT. The chain joins TRBV27 to TRBJ1-5; 10 bases align to TRBD1. Trimming removed 5 bases from V and 4 bases from J; junction bases left unmatched: 2. In germline, CDR1 is MNHEY, CDR2 SMNVEV (reference sequence). The CDR3 extends over 14 amino acids.

The V and J genes are TRBV9 and TRBJ1-4; D call uncertain. V gave up 0 bases and J gave up 4 bases, with 10 bases separating them. The CDR3 length is 15 residues. Germline V gene data show CDR1 as SGDLS and CDR2 as YYNGEE. The CDR3 loop reads CASSVEGSFNEKLFF. CDR3 nucleotide sequence: TGTGCCAGCAGCGTAGAAGGGAGTTTTAATGAAAAACTGTTTTTT.

The gene calls are TRBV5-1 and TRBJ1-1, with D possibly matching TRBD1 (6 bases). Germline-derived CDR1 and CDR2 are SGHRS and YFSETQ. The CDR3 covers 15 residues. The V end lost 4 bases, the J end lost 4 bases, and 17 bases lay between the germline ends. CDR3 sequence (DNA): TGCGCCAGCAGCGATGTCAGCAGGGGAGTCACTGAAGCTTTCTTT. Protein: CASSDVSRGVTEAFF.

J is TRBJ2-3 and V is TRBV13; tentative D call: TRBD2 (6 bases). The CDR3 length is 16 residues. The germline V gene encodes CDR1 PRHDT and CDR2 FYEKMQ (reference sequence). Deletions cut 3 bases from V and 1 base from J, with 14 bases between. The CDR3 DNA sequence: TGTGCCAGCAGCTTGGAGGGCCTAGGGGGCACAGATACGCAGTATTTT. This encodes CASSLEGLGGTDTQYF.

V is TRBV7-2 and J is TRBJ2-3, with a weak D call TRBD2 (5 bases). The germline V gene has CDR1 SGHTA and CDR2 FQGNSA. Trimming removed 2 bases from V and 4 bases from J, with 16 bases in between. This CDR3 has 16 amino acids. The CDR3 nucleotides are TGTGCCAGCAGCTTACCGCTACTAGGATCGGCAGATACGCAGTATTTT. Its translation: CASSLPLLGSADTQYF.

Here the CDR3 reads CASSLWSSGRIGEQFF. DNA of the CDR3: TGCGCCAGCAGCTTGTGGTCTAGCGGGAGAATAGGTGAGCAGTTCTTC. The chain recombines TRBV5-1 with TRBJ2-1, with 10 bases fitting TRBD2. CDR1 and CDR2 from the germline V gene are SGHRS and YFSETQ. The ends lost 1 base at V and 9 bases at J; junction bases unmatched: 10. The CDR3 covers 16 residues.

A few counts support this clone. The V gene is TRBV27, the J gene TRBJ2-1; 12 bases are shared with TRBD2. The ends lost 7 bases at V and 9 bases at J; junction bases unmatched: 10. The CDR3 sequence is 15 residues long. Germline assignment: CDR1 MNHEY and CDR2 SMNVEV (reference sequence). The CDR3 nucleotides read TGTGCCAGCACTATGACTAGCGGGAGTTCTGGTGAGCAGTTCTTC. It encodes CASTMTSGSSGEQFF.

The chain couples TRBV15 to TRBJ2-7; TRBD2 agrees at 10 bases. There are 16 residues in the CDR3. Germline V CDR1 and CDR2: LNHNV, YYDKDF (reference sequence). Losses at the gene ends were 1 base for V and 1 base for J; bases not matched to a gene: 4. This CDR3 reads CATSRAPLAGSYEQYF. The CDR3 nucleotides read TGTGCCACCAGCAGAGCCCCACTAGCGGGGTCCTACGAGCAGTACTTC.

V is TRBV5-4 and J is TRBJ2-5; 8 bases line up with TRBD1. The CDR3 consists of 14 residues. V was pared by 3 bases and J by 3 bases, with 4 bases of the junction left unmatched. Germline CDR1 reads SGHNT; CDR2 reads YYREEE (reference sequence). Here the CDR3 DNA reads TGTGCCAGCAGCTCCGGACAGGGTAAAGAGACCCAGTACTTC. Protein product: CASSSGQGKETQYF. The variable domain in full, with the rest retrieved from reference TRBV5-4 and TRBJ2-5, is ETGVTQSPTHLIKTRGQQVTLRCSSQSGHNTVSWYQQALGQGPQFIFQYYREEENGRGNFPPRFSGLQFPNYSSELNVNALELDDSALYLCASSSGQGKETQYFGPGTRLLVL.

The genes are TRBV7-2 and TRBJ2-5; a possible D gene is TRBD2 (7 bases). Germline-derived CDR1 and CDR2 are SGHTA and FQGNSA. V gave up 8 bases and J gave up 5 bases, with 12 bases separating them. The CDR3 totals 12 residues. This CDR3 reads CASVGGGETQYF. DNA for the CDR3: TGTGCCAGCGTGGGGGGGGGCGAGACCCAGTACTTC. Supplemented by reference TRBV7-2 and TRBJ2-5, the full variable domain reads GAGVSQSPSNKVTEKGKDVELRCDPISGHTALYWYRQSLGQGLEFLIYFQGNSAPDKSGLPSDRFSAERTGGSVSTLTIQRTQQEDSAVYLCASVGGGETQYFGPGTRLLVL.

The chain uses TRBV6-1 and TRBJ2-1; 8 nucleotides line up with TRBD1. The junction had 8 bases not matched to a gene; V was cut back by 6 bases and J by 4 bases. The CDR3 runs to 15 residues. Germline CDR1 is MNHNS and CDR2 is SASEGT. The CDR3 protein is CASRAGTGFYNEQFF. Written as DNA, the CDR3 is TGTGCCAGCAGGGCCGGGACAGGATTTTACAATGAGCAGTTCTTC.

The V gene is TRBV9, the J gene TRBJ2-1; TRBD1 might be the D (6 bases). CDR1 is SGDLS, CDR2 YYNGEE, per germline. The CDR3 has 14 residues. V was clipped by 0 bases and J by 7 bases, with 11 bases between them. The CDR3 coding sequence is TGTGCCAGCAGCGTAGAGGACAGTAAGAATGAGCAGTTCTTC. This gives the protein CASSVEDSKNEQFF.